Listed below are T cell receptor beta chains from one sample, sequenced in a study of blood T cell repertoires in COVID-19. The method was immunoSEQ multiplex PCR; TCRdb's version includes in-frame clones alone and lacks a portion of them. The repertoire holds 300,000 or so clones, with over 80% as singletons. Sequenced material: peripheral blood. The receptors originated from a middle-aged woman who had recovered from COVID-19. The CDR3 runs from the conserved cysteine through the conserved F or W. A D gene is named only where the DNA matches it firmly. Size tells how often a clone was seen (once, few, many) or the class of an expanded clone, and some rows leave it out.

D gene: NA; clone size: NA; V gene: TRBV7-2; CDR3 length: 15; J gene: TRBJ2-7; CDR3 protein: CASSLLSTVPYEQYF; CDR3 DNA: TGTGCCAGCAGCTTATTATCCACAGTGCCCTACGAGCAGTACTTC
D gene: NA; clone size: NA; V gene: TRBV19; CDR3 length: 18; J gene: TRBJ2-7; CDR3 protein: CASSRPVGPAGATYEQYF; CDR3 DNA: TGTGCCAGTAGTCGACCAGTGGGGCCGGCGGGGGCCACCTACGAGCAGTACTTC
D gene: NA; clone size: NA; V gene: TRBV4-2; CDR3 length: 16; J gene: TRBJ2-7; CDR3 protein: CASSQVQSQGPYEQYF; CDR3 DNA: TGTGCCAGCAGCCAAGTACAGTCCCAGGGCCCTTACGAGCAGTACTTC
D gene: NA; clone size: NA; V gene: TRBV11-2; CDR3 length: 11; J gene: TRBJ2-7; CDR3 protein: CASSWGLGQYF; CDR3 DNA: TGTGCCAGCAGCTGGGGGCTAGGGCAGTACTTC
D gene: NA; clone size: NA; V gene: TRBV29-1; CDR3 length: 11; J gene: TRBJ1-2; CDR3 protein: CSVALNYGYTF; CDR3 DNA: TGCAGCGTTGCCCTTAACTATGGCTACACCTTC
D gene: TRBD1; clone size: NA; V gene: TRBV7-6; CDR3 length: 13; J gene: TRBJ1-1; CDR3 protein: CASSADRATEAFF; CDR3 DNA: TGTGCCAGCAGCGCTGACAGGGCCACTGAAGCTTTCTTT
D gene: TRBD2; clone size: NA; V gene: TRBV19; CDR3 length: 19; J gene: TRBJ2-3; CDR3 protein: CASSIAVGGGLGSTDTQYF; CDR3 DNA: TGTGCCAGTAGTATAGCCGTCGGGGGGGGGCTGGGGAGCACAGATACGCAGTATTTT
D gene: NA; clone size: NA; V gene: TRBV7-9; CDR3 length: 13; J gene: TRBJ2-7; CDR3 protein: CASSLGVRAEQYF; CDR3 DNA: TGTGCCAGTAGCTTAGGGGTCAGGGCCGAGCAGTACTTC
D gene: NA; clone size: few; V gene: TRBV2; CDR3 length: 12; J gene: TRBJ1-6; CDR3 protein: CATSPFGSPLHF; CDR3 DNA: TGTGCCACCAGCCCATTCGGTTCACCCCTCCACTTT
D gene: NA; clone size: NA; V gene: TRBV11-3; CDR3 length: 16; J gene: TRBJ2-6; CDR3 protein: CASSLGTDSGANVLTF; CDR3 DNA: TGTGCCAGCAGCTTAGGGACAGACTCTGGGGCCAACGTCCTGACTTTC
D gene: NA; clone size: few; V gene: TRBV4-2; CDR3 length: 15; J gene: TRBJ1-2; CDR3 protein: CASSQADSNNYGYTF; CDR3 DNA: TGTGCCAGCAGCCAAGCAGACAGCAATAACTATGGCTACACCTTC
D gene: TRBD1; clone size: NA; V gene: TRBV5-1; CDR3 length: 18; J gene: TRBJ1-4; CDR3 protein: CASSLAHVSGTGLQKLFF; CDR3 DNA: TGCGCCAGCAGCTTGGCCCACGTATCCGGGACAGGACTACAAAAACTGTTTTTT
D gene: NA; clone size: NA; V gene: TRBV3-1/TRBV3-2; CDR3 length: 14; J gene: TRBJ1-5; CDR3 protein: CASSPSWGGLPQHF; CDR3 DNA: TGTGCCAGCAGCCCGTCATGGGGAGGATTGCCCCAGCATTTT